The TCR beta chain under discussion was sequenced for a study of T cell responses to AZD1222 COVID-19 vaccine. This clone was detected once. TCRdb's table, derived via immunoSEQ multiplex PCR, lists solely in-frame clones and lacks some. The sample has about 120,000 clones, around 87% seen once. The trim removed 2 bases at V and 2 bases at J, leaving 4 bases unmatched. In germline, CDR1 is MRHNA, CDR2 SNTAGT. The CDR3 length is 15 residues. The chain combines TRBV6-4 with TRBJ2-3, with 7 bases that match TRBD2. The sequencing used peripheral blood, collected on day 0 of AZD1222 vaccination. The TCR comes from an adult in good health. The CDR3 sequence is CASSDGGSPTDTQYF. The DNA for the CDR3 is TGTGCCAGCAGTGACGGCGGGAGCCCCACAGATACGCAGTATTTT.